The entry that follows covers one T cell receptor beta chain sequence. Its antigen is still unknown. This record belongs to a study of T cell responses to AZD1222 COVID-19 vaccine. The study, taken as a whole, reports: The donor group comprised mostly white British people and more females; the analysis possibly underestimated clonal diversity.

Libraries were prepared by immunoSEQ multiplex PCR; TCRdb keeps only in-frame clonotypes and omits some of them. Counted here are 85,000 to 90,000 clones, around nine tenths occurring once; the ten biggest clones make up 5.2%. This TCR derives from an adult in good health. This specimen was peripheral blood, taken on day 0 of MenACWY control vaccination.

CDR3 DNA sequence: TGTGCCAGCGGGGGGGACGGGGCTCTCGGCGCAGATACGCAGTATTTT. It is translated as CASGGDGALGADTQYF. The chain is built from TRBV28 and TRBJ2-3; 7 nucleotides line up with TRBD2. Per germline, CDR1 MDHEN and CDR2 SYDVKM. After removal of 8 bases from V and 4 bases from J, the junction contained 15 bases not matched to a gene. The CDR3 is made up of 16 amino acids. Together with reference TRBV28 and TRBJ2-3, the CDR3 gives the full variable domain: DVKVTQSSRYLVKRTGEKVFLECVQDMDHENMFWYRQDPGLGLRLIYFSYDVKMKEKGDIPEGYSVSREKKERFSLILESASTNQTSMYLCASGGDGALGADTQYFGPGTRLTVL.